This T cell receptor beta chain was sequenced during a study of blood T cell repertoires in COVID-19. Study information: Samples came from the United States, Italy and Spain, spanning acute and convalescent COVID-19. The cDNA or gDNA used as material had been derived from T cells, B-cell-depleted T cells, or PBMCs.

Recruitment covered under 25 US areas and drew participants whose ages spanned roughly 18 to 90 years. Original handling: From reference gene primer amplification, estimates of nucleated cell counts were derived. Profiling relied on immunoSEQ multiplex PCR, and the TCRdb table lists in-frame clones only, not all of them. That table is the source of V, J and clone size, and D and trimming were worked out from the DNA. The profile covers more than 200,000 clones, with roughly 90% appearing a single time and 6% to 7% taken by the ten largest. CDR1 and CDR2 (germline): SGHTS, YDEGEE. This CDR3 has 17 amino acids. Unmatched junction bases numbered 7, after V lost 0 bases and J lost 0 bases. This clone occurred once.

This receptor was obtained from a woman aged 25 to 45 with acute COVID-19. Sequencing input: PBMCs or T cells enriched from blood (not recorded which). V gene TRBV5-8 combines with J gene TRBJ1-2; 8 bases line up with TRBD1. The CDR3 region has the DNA TGTGCCAGCAGCTTGGTCTCAGGGGGCCCTGCTAACTATGGCTACACCTTC. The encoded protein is CASSLVSGGPANYGYTF.